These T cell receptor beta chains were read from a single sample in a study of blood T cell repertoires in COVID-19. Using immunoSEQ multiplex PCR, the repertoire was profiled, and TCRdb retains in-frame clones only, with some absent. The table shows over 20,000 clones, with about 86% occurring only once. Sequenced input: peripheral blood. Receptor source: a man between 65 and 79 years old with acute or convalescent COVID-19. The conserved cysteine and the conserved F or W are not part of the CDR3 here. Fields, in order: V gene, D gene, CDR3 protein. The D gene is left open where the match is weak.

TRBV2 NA ASGRRAGFTDTQY
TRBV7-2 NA ASSLVQHSAEAF
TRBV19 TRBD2 ASSLRGGREYEQF
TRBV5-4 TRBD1 ASSLVWTGQDEQF
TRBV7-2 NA ASSLRERETQY
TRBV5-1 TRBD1 ASSLQGAGVNTEAF
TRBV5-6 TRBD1 ASSPTGTGTALAKNIQY
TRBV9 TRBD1 ASSSDRVGQPQH
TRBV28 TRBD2 ATFEREPDTQY
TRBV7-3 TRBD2 ASSLGAGANTDTQY
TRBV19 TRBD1 ASSIDRGRGHGKNIQY
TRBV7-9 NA ASSPTERKTSTDTQY
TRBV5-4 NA ASSLAGGGEKLF
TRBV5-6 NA ASRPAPGVYGYT
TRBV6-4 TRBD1 ASSKDRANYGYT
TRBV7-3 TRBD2 ASSLGLADPQY
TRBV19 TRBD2 ASHPGLAGVSDTQY
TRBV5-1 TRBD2 ASSRSGRRNEQF
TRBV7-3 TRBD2 ASSSRLAGEPPYNEQF
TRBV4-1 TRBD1 ASSQRDRDSYEQY
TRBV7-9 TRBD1 ASSSDRDFNYGYT
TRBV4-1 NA ASSQGSALAWDTQY
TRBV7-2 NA ASSLNGRNTGELF
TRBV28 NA ASRDTVGNTIY
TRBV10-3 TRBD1 AISDGSGGATNEKLF
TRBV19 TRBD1 ASSIGQALGEKLF
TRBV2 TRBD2 ASSEALSGRYIQY
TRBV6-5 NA ASSILVSGNTIY
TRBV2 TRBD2 ASSGGTSGSSYNEQF
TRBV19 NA ASSMRDYDLGEKLF
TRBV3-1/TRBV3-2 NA ASSLFRRDTEAF
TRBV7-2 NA ASSSRSSGANVLT
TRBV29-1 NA SVMIDSSGNTIY
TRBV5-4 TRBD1 ASSLGARQGNTGELF
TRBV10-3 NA AITSGESGYEQY